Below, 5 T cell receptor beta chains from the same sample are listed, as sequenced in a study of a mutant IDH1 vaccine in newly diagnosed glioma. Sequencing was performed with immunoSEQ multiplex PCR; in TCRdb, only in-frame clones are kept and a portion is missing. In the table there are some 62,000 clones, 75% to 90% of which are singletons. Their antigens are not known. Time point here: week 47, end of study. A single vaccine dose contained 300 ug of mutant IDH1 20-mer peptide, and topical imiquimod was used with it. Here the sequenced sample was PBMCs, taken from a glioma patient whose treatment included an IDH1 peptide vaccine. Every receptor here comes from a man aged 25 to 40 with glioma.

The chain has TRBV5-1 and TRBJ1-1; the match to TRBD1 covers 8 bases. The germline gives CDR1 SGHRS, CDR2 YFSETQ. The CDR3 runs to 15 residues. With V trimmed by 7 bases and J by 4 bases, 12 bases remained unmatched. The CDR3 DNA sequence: TGCGCCAGCGGAACAGGGGGTGTGGGTTTCACTGAAGCTTTCTTT. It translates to CASGTGGVGFTEAFF.

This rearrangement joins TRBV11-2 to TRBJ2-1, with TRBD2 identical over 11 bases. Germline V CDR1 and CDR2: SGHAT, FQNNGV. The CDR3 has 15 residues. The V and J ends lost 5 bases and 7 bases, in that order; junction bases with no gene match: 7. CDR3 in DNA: TGTGCCAGCAGCCCCACTAGCGGGGGAGGGAATGAGCAGTTCTTC. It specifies CASSPTSGGGNEQFF.

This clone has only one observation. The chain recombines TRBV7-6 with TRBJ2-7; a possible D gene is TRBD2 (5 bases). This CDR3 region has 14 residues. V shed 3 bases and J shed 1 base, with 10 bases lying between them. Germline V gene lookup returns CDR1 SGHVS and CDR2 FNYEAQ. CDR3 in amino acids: CASSFLGSSYEQYF. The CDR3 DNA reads TGTGCCAGCAGCTTCCTGGGGAGTTCCTACGAGCAGTACTTC.

The CDR3: CASSPSHVSTDTQYF. The CDR3 nucleotides are TGTGCCAGCAGCCCATCACACGTGAGCACAGATACGCAGTATTTT. The genes are TRBV5-6 and TRBJ2-3; D remains unclear. CDR1 and CDR2 from the germline V gene are SGHDT and YYEEEE. V was pared by 4 bases and J by 0 bases, with 12 bases between. The CDR3 totals 15 residues.

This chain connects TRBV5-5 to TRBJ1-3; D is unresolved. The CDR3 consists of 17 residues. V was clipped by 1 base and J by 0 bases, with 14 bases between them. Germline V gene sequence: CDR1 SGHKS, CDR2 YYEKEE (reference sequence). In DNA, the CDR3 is TGTGCCAGCAGCTTGTTTCTTCCGGTGAGCTCTGGAAACACCATATATTTT. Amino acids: CASSLFLPVSSGNTIYF. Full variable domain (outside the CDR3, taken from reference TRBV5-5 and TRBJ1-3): DAGVTQSPTHLIKTRGQQVTLRCSPISGHKSVSWYQQVLGQGPQFIFQYYEKEERGRGNFPDRFSARQFPNYSSELNVNALLLGDSALYLCASSLFLPVSSGNTIYFGEGSWLTVV.